This TCR beta chain was captured by sequencing in a study of human T cells and chemical hapten exposure. Study at large: A 2 cm by 2 cm inner upper arm patch received 2% DPC for sensitization. Patients received weekly diphenylcyclopropenone doses to the scalp throughout the approximately 23-week study.

The time point: patch test 1, 2 weeks after DPC sensitization. The treatment: therapeutic diphenylcyclopropenone sensitization with weekly scalp DPC. TCRdb re-called the RACE reads with MiXCR, one entry per CDR3 protein. Of 120,000 or so distinct CDR3 sequences listed, roughly 13% are singletons. The CDR3 length is 13 residues. The germline V gene has CDR1 MNHNS and CDR2 SASEGT. Trimming removed 5 bases from V and 6 bases from J, with 13 bases in between. J is TRBJ1-1 and V is TRBV6-1; weak D call: TRBD1 (6 bases). Sequenced here: whole blood, sampled in connection with sensitization to the hapten diphenylcyclopropenone (DPC). The TCR originated in a man aged 18 to 35 with alopecia areata. Some clones in this sample may be carry-over from other donors' samples. The CDR3 loop reads CASSSEGDSEAFF. CDR3 nucleotide sequence: TGTGCCAGCAGTTCGGAGGGGGATTCTGAAGCTTTCTTT.